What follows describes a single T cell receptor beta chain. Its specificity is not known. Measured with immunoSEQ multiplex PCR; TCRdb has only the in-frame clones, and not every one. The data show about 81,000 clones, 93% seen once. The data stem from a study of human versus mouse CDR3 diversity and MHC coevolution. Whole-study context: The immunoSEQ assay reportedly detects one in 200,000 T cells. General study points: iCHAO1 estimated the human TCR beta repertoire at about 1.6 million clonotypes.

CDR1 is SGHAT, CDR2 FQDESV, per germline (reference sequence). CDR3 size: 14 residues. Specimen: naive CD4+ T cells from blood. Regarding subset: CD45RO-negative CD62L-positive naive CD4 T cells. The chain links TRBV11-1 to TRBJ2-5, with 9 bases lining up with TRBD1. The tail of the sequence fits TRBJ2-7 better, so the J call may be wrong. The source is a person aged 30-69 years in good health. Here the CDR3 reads CASRLTGGTYEQYF. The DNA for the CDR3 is TGTGCCAGCAGATTAACAGGGGGCACGTACGAGCAGTACTTC.